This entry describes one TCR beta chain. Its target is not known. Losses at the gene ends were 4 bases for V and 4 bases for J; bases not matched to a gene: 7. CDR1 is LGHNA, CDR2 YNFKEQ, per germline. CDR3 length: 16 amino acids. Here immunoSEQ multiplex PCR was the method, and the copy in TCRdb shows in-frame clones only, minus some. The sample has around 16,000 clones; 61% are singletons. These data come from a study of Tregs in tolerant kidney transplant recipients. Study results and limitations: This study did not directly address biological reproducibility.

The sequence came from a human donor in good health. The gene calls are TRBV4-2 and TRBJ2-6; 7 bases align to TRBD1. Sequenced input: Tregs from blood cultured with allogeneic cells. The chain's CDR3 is CASSRSTGSGANVLTF. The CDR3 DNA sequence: TGTGCCAGCAGCCGGTCGACAGGGTCCGGGGCCAACGTCCTGACTTTC.